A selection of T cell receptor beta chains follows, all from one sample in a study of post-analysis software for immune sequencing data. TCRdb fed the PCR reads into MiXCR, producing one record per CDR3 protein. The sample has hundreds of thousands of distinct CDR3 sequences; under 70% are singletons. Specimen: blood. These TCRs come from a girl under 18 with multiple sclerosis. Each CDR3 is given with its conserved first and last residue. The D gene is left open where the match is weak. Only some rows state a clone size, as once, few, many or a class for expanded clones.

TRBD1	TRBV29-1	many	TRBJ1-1	TGCAGCGTTGGGGGACAGCTGAACACTGAAGCTTTCTTT	CSVGGQLNTEAFF
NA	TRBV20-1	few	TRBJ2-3	TGCAGTGCTCTAGGCGGGAGCACAGATACGCAGTATTTT	CSALGGSTDTQYF
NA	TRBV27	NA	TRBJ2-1	TGTGCCAGCAGCGATCGCTGCGATGAGCAGTTCTTC	CASSDRCDEQFF
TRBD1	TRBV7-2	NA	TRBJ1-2	TGTGCCAGCAGCTTAGAGGACAGGGGGAACTATGGCTACACCTTC	CASSLEDRGNYGYTF
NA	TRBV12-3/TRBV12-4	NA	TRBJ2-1	TGTGCCAGCACCCTGAGCAGGAGCTCCTACAATGAGCAGTTCTTC	CASTLSRSSYNEQFF
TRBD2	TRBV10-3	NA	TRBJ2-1	TGTGCCATCAGTGGGTCACTAGCGGGATACAATGAGCAGTTCTTC	CAISGSLAGYNEQFF
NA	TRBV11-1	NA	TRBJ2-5	TGTGCCAGCAGCTTAGCCAGGGAACGCAGAGAGACCCAGTACTTC	CASSLARERRETQYF
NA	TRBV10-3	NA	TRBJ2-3	TGTGCCATCCGGTCGCCGGCAGATACGCAGTATTTT	CAIRSPADTQYF
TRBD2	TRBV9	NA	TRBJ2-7	TGTGCCAGCAGCCCTACCGGGAGGCCACCACCAGTATCCTACGAGCAGTACTTC	CASSPTGRPPPVSYEQYF
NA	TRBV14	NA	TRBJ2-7	TGTGCCAGCAGCCAAGATAGGGGGGGACCGGGTTCCTTCGAGCAGTACTTC	CASSQDRGGPGSFEQYF
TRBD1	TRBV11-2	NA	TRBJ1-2	TGTGCCAGCAGCTTAGCAGAAAACAGGGGAGGCTATGGCTACACCTTC	CASSLAENRGGYGYTF
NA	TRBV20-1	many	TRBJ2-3	TGCAGTGCTTTAACAGATACGCAGTATTTT	CSALTDTQYF
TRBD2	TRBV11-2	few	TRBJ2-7	TGTGCCAGCAGCTTAGTAGTTAGCGGGCCAACTACGAACCTAGCGGGAGTCGAGCAGTACTTC	CASSLVVSGPTTNLAGVEQYF
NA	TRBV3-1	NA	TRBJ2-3	TGTGCCAGCAGCCCTAGGGGGTCGGGAGTCACAGATACGCAGTATTTT	CASSPRGSGVTDTQYF
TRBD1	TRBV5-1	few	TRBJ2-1	TGCGCCAGCAGCTTGGTCAGCACAGGGGGCGCGTCCAATGAGCAGTTCTTC	CASSLVSTGGASNEQFF
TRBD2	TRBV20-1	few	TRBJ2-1	TGCAGTGCTAGAGATAGTAGCGGGGGCCCGGTGTTGGAAGAGCAGTTCTTC	CSARDSSGGPVLEEQFF
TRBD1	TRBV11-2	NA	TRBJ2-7	TGTGCCAGCAGCCGAGGGACAGGGCTACCCTACGAGCAGTACTTC	CASSRGTGLPYEQYF
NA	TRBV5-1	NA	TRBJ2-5	TGCGCCAGCAGCTTGGGGACCCTACGCCAAGAGACCCAGTACTTC	CASSLGTLRQETQYF
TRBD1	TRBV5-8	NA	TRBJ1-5	TGTGCCAGCAGCCTGGGGGACAGGGTGGTCAATCAGCCCCAGCATTTT	CASSLGDRVVNQPQHF
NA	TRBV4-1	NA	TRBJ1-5	TGCGCCAGCAGCCAAGATCTTGGAGGGGCCCTGGGTGGCAGCAATCAGCCCCAGCATTTT	CASSQDLGGALGGSNQPQHF
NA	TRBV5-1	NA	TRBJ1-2	TGCGCCAGCAGCTGGAGATCAGAGGGCTATGGCTACACCTTC	CASSWRSEGYGYTF
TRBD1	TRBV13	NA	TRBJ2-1	TGTGCCAGCACCTTCCGAGCAGGGGGCTCCTACAATGAGCAGTTCTTC	CASTFRAGGSYNEQFF
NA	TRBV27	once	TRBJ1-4	TGTGCCAGCAGTTTATCAGTTGCAACTAATGAAAAACTGTTTTTT	CASSLSVATNEKLFF
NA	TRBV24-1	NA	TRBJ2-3	TGTGCCACCAGTGATTTGTACGACGAGGCAGATACGCAGTATTTT	CATSDLYDEADTQYF
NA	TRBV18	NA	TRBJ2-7	TGTGCCAGCTCACCAGTCCAGCCCTCCTACGAGCAGTACTTC	CASSPVQPSYEQYF
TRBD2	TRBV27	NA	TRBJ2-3	TGTGCCAGCAGTTTATCGATAGGCAGCGGGAGGTCAGATACGCAGTATTTT	CASSLSIGSGRSDTQYF
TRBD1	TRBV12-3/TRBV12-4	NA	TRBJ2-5	TGTGCCAGCAGTCCCAGGGACAGGCCTGGGGAAGAGACCCAGTACTTC	CASSPRDRPGEETQYF
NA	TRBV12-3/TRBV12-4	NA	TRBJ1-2	TGTGCCAGCAGTTTAGACACCGTCTATGGCTACACCTTC	CASSLDTVYGYTF
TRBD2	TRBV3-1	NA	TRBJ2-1	TGTGCCAGCAGTCAAGGACTAGCGGGTATGTTGGATGAGCAGTTCTTC	CASSQGLAGMLDEQFF
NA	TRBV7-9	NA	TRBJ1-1	TGTGTCAGCAGCCCCGACCGAGGGTTCACTGAAGCTTTCTTT	CVSSPDRGFTEAFF
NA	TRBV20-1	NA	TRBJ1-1	TGCAGTGCTGAAGGGGGTTTCACTGAAGCTTTCTTT	CSAEGGFTEAFF
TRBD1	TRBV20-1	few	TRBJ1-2	TGCAGTGCAGGACAGGGGGCATCTAACTATGGCTACACCTTC	CSAGQGASNYGYTF
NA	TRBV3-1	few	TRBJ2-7	TGTGCCAGCAGCCCGGGACCTGTCTACGAGCAGTACTTC	CASSPGPVYEQYF
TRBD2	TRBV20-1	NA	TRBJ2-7	TGCAGTGCTAGACCTAGCGGGGGTCCCTACGAGCAGTACTTC	CSARPSGGPYEQYF
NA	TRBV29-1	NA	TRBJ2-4	TGCAGCGTTTCTCTGGTGGTGAAGGCCAAAAACATTCAGTACTTC	CSVSLVVKAKNIQYF
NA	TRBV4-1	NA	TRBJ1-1	TGCGCCAGCAGCCAGGCACAGGGACCGAACACTGAAGCTTTCTTT	CASSQAQGPNTEAFF
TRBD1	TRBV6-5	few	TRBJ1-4	TGTGCCAGCAGGAAGGGGGCGCCGGGTAGGGATATGTTTTTT	CASRKGAPGRDMFF
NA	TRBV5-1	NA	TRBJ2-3	TGCGCCAGCAGCTCGGACGGGTCCCCCACAGATACGCAGTATTTT	CASSSDGSPTDTQYF
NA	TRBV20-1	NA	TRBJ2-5	TGCAGTGCTAGCGACCAGAGACAAGAGACCCAGTACTTC	CSASDQRQETQYF
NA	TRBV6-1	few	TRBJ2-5	TGTGCCAGCAGTGAAGTGATCAAGGGGACCCAGTACTTC	CASSEVIKGTQYF
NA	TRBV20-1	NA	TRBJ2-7	TGCAGTGCTAGTAAGTTGGACGGGACCTACGAGCAGTACTTC	CSASKLDGTYEQYF
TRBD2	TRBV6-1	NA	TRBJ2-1	TGTGCCAGCAGGCCAGTTCCGGGACTAGCAAGGTACAATGAGCAGTTCTTC	CASRPVPGLARYNEQFF
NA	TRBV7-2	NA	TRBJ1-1	TGTGCCACCTTGGACGGACTGAACACTGAAGCTTTCTTT	CATLDGLNTEAFF
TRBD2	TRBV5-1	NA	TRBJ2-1	TGCGCCAGCAGCTCCCCGGGGGGGAAAGATGAGCAGTTCTTC	CASSSPGGKDEQFF
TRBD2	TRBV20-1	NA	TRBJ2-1	TGCAGTGCTAGACGCCCCGGGACTAGCGGGTTCAATGAGCAGTTCTTC	CSARRPGTSGFNEQFF
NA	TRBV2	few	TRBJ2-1	TGTGCCAGCAGTGAGGGGCGGTACAATGAGCAGTTCTTC	CASSEGRYNEQFF
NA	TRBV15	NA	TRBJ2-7	TGTGCCACCAGCAGAGATCCTAAGGGATCCTACGAGCAGTACTTC	CATSRDPKGSYEQYF
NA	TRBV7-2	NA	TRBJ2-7	TGTGCCAGCAGCTTAAGGCGGGGAAGGTCCTACGAGCAGTACTTC	CASSLRRGRSYEQYF
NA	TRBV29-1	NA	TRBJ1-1	TGCAGCGTCACCCAGGGAGGCACTGAAGCTTTCTTT	CSVTQGGTEAFF